A single sample gave rise to the 22 T cell receptor beta chains below, sequenced in a study of shared clonotypes between healthy human individuals. The data were produced by immunoSEQ multiplex PCR, yet TCRdb's version contains in-frame clones alone and is incomplete. The sample has roughly 2,000,000 clones; 80% to 95% are singletons. Terminally differentiated effector memory CD45RA+ cells were excluded from the naive CD8 cells, which were CD45RO-negative and positively selected for CCR7. The sample comprised naive CD8+ T cells from PBMCs. These receptors were obtained from a young man in good health. Some clones in this sample may be carry-over from other donors' samples.

This chain links TRBV7-9 with TRBJ2-1, with D hard to call. The ends were cut back, 5 bases at V and 4 bases at J, with 18 bases in the middle. The CDR3 runs to 16 residues. CDR1 is SEHNR and CDR2 is FQNEAQ in the germline V gene (reference sequence). CDR3 bases: TGTGCCAGCAGCCCAGTCGACGCTATCGGTTACAATGAGCAGTTCTTC. Its protein is CASSPVDAIGYNEQFF. The full variable domain, completed using reference TRBV7-9 and TRBJ2-1, is DTGVSQNPRHKITKRGQNVTFRCDPISEHNRLYWYRQTLGQGPEFLTYFQNEAQLEKSRLLSDRFSAERPKGSFSTLEIQRTEQGDSAMYLCASSPVDAIGYNEQFFGPGTRLTVL.

The CDR3 region is CASSAPSSTAGELFF. As DNA, the CDR3 is TGTGCCAGCTCAGCGCCTTCGTCTACCGCCGGGGAGCTGTTTTTT. The chain couples TRBV18 to TRBJ2-2; D unclear. This CDR3 region has 15 residues. The V gene lost 5 bases and the J gene lost 6 bases, with 16 bases spanning the gap. CDR1 and CDR2 from the germline V gene are KGHSH and LQKENI.

The CDR3 sequence: CASSHPRDRGNIQYF. The CDR3 DNA is TGCGCCAGCAGCCATCCCCGGGACAGGGGCAACATTCAGTACTTC. The chain combines TRBV4-1 with TRBJ2-4; 10 nucleotides align to TRBD1. V gave up 3 bases and J gave up 7 bases; unmatched junction bases: 6. The CDR3 is 15 residues long. Germline V gives CDR1 MGHRA, CDR2 YSYEKL.

The V gene is TRBV19, the J gene TRBJ1-2; 7 bases line up with TRBD1. V lost 6 bases and J lost 5; bases outside the gene matches: 9. The CDR3 is made up of 14 amino acids. Germline V CDR1 and CDR2: LNHDA, SQIVND (reference sequence). CDR3 sequence reads: CASSPPGQIYGYTF. In nucleotides, the CDR3 is TGTGCCAGTAGCCCACCGGGACAGATATATGGCTACACCTTC.

The CDR3 DNA sequence: TGTGCCAGCCGGAAGAGGGGGCTTCGCAATCAGCCCCAGCATTTT. It yields the protein CASRKRGLRNQPQHF. The chain employs TRBV2 and TRBJ1-5, with 7 bases lining up with TRBD1. J lost 2 bases, V lost 8 bases, and 9 bases had no gene match. The germline CDR1 and CDR2 sequences are SNHLY and FYNNEI. CDR3 length: 15 residues. Full variable domain (remainder filled in from reference TRBV2 and TRBJ1-5): EPEVTQTPSHQVTQMGQEVILRCVPISNHLYFYWYRQILGQKVEFLVSFYNNEISEKSEIFDDQFSVERPDGSNFTLKIRSTKLEDSAMYFCASRKRGLRNQPQHFGDGTRLSIL.

The V call is TRBV7-2, the J call TRBJ1-4; D unclear. The V end was cut by 8 bases, the J end by 0 bases, with 10 bases between. CDR1 SGHTA and CDR2 FQGNSA come from the germline V gene. The CDR3 spans 14 residues. DNA for the CDR3: TGTGCCAGCGGGAGGCGAGCAACTAATGAAAAACTGTTTTTT. Encoded protein: CASGRRATNEKLFF.

CDR3 loop: CASSQSGGTYNEQFF. In nucleotides, the CDR3 is TGTGCCAGCAGTCAGTCGGGCGGTACCTACAATGAGCAGTTCTTC. This chain uses TRBV6-5 with TRBJ2-1; D is ambiguous. Germline V gives CDR1 MNHEY, CDR2 SVGAGI. V dropped 5 bases and J dropped 2 bases, with 13 bases sitting between them. The CDR3 sequence is 15 residues long.

A single count supports this clone. The chain is built from TRBV27 and TRBJ2-1; TRBD2 aligns across 8 bases. The CDR3 runs 15 residues. The trim removed 2 bases at V and 6 bases at J, leaving 6 bases unmatched. Germline values: CDR1 MNHEY, CDR2 SMNVEV (reference sequence). DNA for the CDR3: TGTGCCAGCAGTTTAGCAGCGGGAGCGTTCAATGAGCAGTTCTTC. Translating gives CASSLAAGAFNEQFF.

V usage is TRBV7-2 and J usage is TRBJ2-1; 8 nucleotides align to TRBD2. The germline CDR1 and CDR2 sequences are SGHTA and FQGNSA. Unmatched junction bases numbered 7, after V lost 0 bases and J lost 9 bases. This CDR3 contains 15 residues. Here the CDR3 reads CASSLAASGWGEQFF. CDR3 nucleotides: TGTGCCAGCAGCTTAGCGGCTAGCGGGTGGGGTGAGCAGTTCTTC.

The V gene is TRBV7-9, the J gene TRBJ1-2; D unclear. Germline-derived CDR1 and CDR2 are SEHNR and FQNEAQ (reference sequence). With 5 bases removed from V and 6 bases from J, the gap between germline ends came to 10 bases. CDR3 length: 12 residues. The chain's CDR3 is CASSPGPDGYTF. The CDR3 nucleotides are TGTGCCAGCAGCCCCGGTCCAGATGGCTACACCTTC.

The V and J genes are TRBV7-9 and TRBJ1-2, with D unresolved. Deletions cut 3 bases from V and 5 bases from J, with 10 bases between. This CDR3 has 13 residues. Germline V gene data show CDR1 as SEHNR and CDR2 as FQNEAQ (reference sequence). The CDR3 region has the DNA TGTGCCAGCAGCTTCACGGACGGATATGGCTACACCTTC. This encodes CASSFTDGYGYTF.

A note on this clone: This sample includes further DNA sequences coding for the same CDR3. This sequence joins TRBV6-4 and TRBJ1-1; D gene unclear. The germline gives CDR1 MRHNA, CDR2 SNTAGT. Trimming removed 0 bases at V and 1 base at J, with 6 bases between. CDR3 length: 14 residues. In DNA form, the CDR3 reads TGTGCCAGCAGTGACTCCCAGCCGAACACTGAAGCTTTCTTT. Protein product: CASSDSQPNTEAFF.

V usage is TRBV19 and J usage is TRBJ1-1, with a possible D match to TRBD1 (5 bases). Germline loops: CDR1 LNHDA, CDR2 SQIVND (reference sequence). The length of the CDR3 is 14 residues. Trimming left V 5 bases short and J 4 bases short, with 14 bases between. The chain's CDR3 is CASSALQVPTEAFF. CDR3 coding DNA: TGTGCCAGTAGTGCCCTACAGGTACCCACTGAAGCTTTCTTT.

On this clone itself: Other DNA sequences within the sample encode an identical CDR3. The rearrangement uses TRBV29-1 and TRBJ2-7; D is uncertain. The germline CDR1 and CDR2 sequences are SQVTM and ANQGSEA. Trimming removed 6 bases from V and 0 bases from J, with 6 bases in between. The CDR3 covers 11 residues. DNA for the CDR3: TGCAGCGTCTTCGACTCCTACGAGCAGTACTTC. Its protein product is CSVFDSYEQYF.

The rearrangement links TRBV11-2 to TRBJ2-1, with D maybe TRBD2 (6 bases). The CDR3 totals 16 residues. V was clipped by 7 bases and J by 3 bases, with 19 bases between them. Germline values: CDR1 SGHAT, CDR2 FQNNGV. CDR3 region: CASTLGAGPYYNEQFF. The CDR3, as DNA: TGTGCCAGCACCCTTGGGGCGGGGCCCTACTACAATGAGCAGTTCTTC.

The V gene is TRBV27, the J gene TRBJ2-2; TRBD1 or TRBD2 may be the D gene (5 bases each). V lost 1 base to trimming and J lost 4 bases, with 13 bases between them. This CDR3 contains 16 residues. Germline V gives CDR1 MNHEY, CDR2 SMNVEV (reference sequence). The CDR3, as DNA: TGTGCCAGCAGTTTATATCAGGGAGAGGGCACCGGGGAGCTGTTTTTT. Residues: CASSLYQGEGTGELFF.

The chain links TRBV15 to TRBJ2-7, with 10 bases matching TRBD2. V shed 1 base and J 4 bases; nucleotides not matched to a gene: 1. CDR3 length: 14 residues. In germline, CDR1 is LNHNV, CDR2 YYDKDF (reference sequence). In nucleotides, the CDR3 is TGTGCCACCAGCAGAGGGACTAGCGGATACGAGCAGTACTTC. The encoded protein is CATSRGTSGYEQYF.

This sequence joins TRBV7-8 and TRBJ2-1; 10 nucleotides agree with TRBD2. Trimming removed 8 bases from V and 7 bases from J; junction bases left unmatched: 14. Germline CDR1 and CDR2: SGHVS and FQNEAQ. The CDR3 runs to 16 residues. The CDR3 nucleotides are TGTGCCAGCTCCCTCATTGTAGCGGGAGGAATGAATGAGCAGTTCTTC. Encoded protein: CASSLIVAGGMNEQFF.

This clone is a singleton in its sample. The chain employs TRBV9 and TRBJ2-3; 7 bases align to TRBD2. J gave up 3 bases and V 4 bases, and 11 bases lay outside the gene matches. The CDR3 extends over 16 amino acids. Germline loops: CDR1 SGDLS, CDR2 YYNGEE. The CDR3 coding sequence is TGTGCCAGCAGCCCCCGGCCGGGACTATCAACAGATACGCAGTATTTT. It encodes CASSPRPGLSTDTQYF. Looking up the rest from reference TRBV9 and TRBJ2-3 gives the full variable domain: DSGVTQTPKHLITATGQRVTLRCSPRSGDLSVYWYQQSLDQGLQFLIQYYNGEERAKGNILERFSAQQFPDLHSELNLSSLELGDSALYFCASSPRPGLSTDTQYFGPGTRLTVL.

This chain connects TRBV27 to TRBJ1-1; TRBD1 aligns across 12 bases. The CDR3 runs to 15 residues. The germline V gene has CDR1 MNHEY and CDR2 SMNVEV (reference sequence). Trimming removed 2 bases from V and 5 bases from J; junction bases left unmatched: 3. The CDR3 region is CASSLRDRGRTEAFF. The CDR3 nucleotides are TGTGCCAGCAGTTTAAGGGACAGGGGGCGTACTGAAGCTTTCTTT.

The chain employs TRBV5-6 and TRBJ2-6, with a tentative D call TRBD2 (6 bases). V lost 2 bases and J 3 bases, leaving 18 bases between the germline ends. This CDR3 has 18 amino acids. Germline values: CDR1 SGHDT, CDR2 YYEEEE. Here the CDR3 reads CASSLFPPGRDGANVLTF. The CDR3 nucleotides read TGTGCCAGCAGCTTATTTCCGCCAGGGCGGGATGGGGCCAACGTCCTGACTTTC.

J is TRBJ2-1 and V is TRBV6-4, with 8 bases matching TRBD1. The trim removed 10 bases at V and 1 base at J, leaving 6 bases unmatched. The CDR3 loop spans 14 amino acids. Germline V gene lookup returns CDR1 MRHNA and CDR2 SNTAGT. CDR3 nucleotide sequence: TGTGCCACCCGCCGGGACAGGTCCTACAATGAGCAGTTCTTC. Translated: CATRRDRSYNEQFF.